The subject of this entry is one TCR beta chain. What it recognizes is unknown. PCR primers comprised 60 Vbeta and 13 Jbeta primers. This table comes from immunoSEQ multiplex PCR, and its TCRdb copy is limited to in-frame clones, with some not included. The table has roughly 100,000 clones, 77% seen once. V was shortened by 5 bases and J by 4 bases, with 9 bases between the two germline ends. This CDR3 has 13 amino acids. CDR1 LNHDA and CDR2 SQIVND come from the germline V gene (reference sequence). The sample is drawn from a study of cytomegalovirus exposure and HLA in healthy donors. Study background: In a previous analysis, 110 million or so unique TCR beta sequences were found from 150 million to 200 million T cells.

Study outcomes and limitations: A later analysis found that most CMV-associated TCR beta chains appeared HLA-restricted. Cytomegalovirus status was reportedly diagnosed by the classifier with high sensitivity and specificity. Previously analyzed data showed that most TCR beta V segments were productive at a frequency of about 90% or about 30%.

The TCR was taken from a woman between 35 and 50 years old in good health and CMV-seropositive. The chain uses TRBV19 and TRBJ2-1, with unresolved D. The specimen sequenced was PBMCs. CDR3 amino acids: CASSSTTYNEQFF. The CDR3 region has the DNA TGTGCCAGTAGTTCCACTACATACAATGAGCAGTTCTTC.